The clone carrying this TCR beta chain was observed a single time. Original handling: Using reference gene primer amplification, nucleated cell counts were estimated. The table came from immunoSEQ multiplex PCR; TCRdb's copy has only in-frame clones and leaves some out. V and J calls and clone size are as listed in that table; D and trimming were resolved from the DNA. Of some 190,000 clones in the sample, around 88% were seen once. This specimen belongs to a study of blood T cell repertoires in COVID-19. Study details: Acute and convalescent COVID-19 specimens originated in the United States, Italy and Spain. Sources were T cells, B-cell-depleted T cells, or PBMCs; the material itself was cDNA or gDNA.

The CDR3 is 15 amino acids. V was cut by 1 base and J by 3 bases, with 10 bases left in between. Germline values: CDR1 LGHDT, CDR2 YNNKEL (reference sequence). The chain combines TRBV3-1 (or the pseudogene TRBV3-2) with TRBJ1-5; D possibly corresponds to TRBD1 (5 bases). This TCR was sampled from a young man with active or convalescent COVID-19. Sample: peripheral blood. The CDR3 DNA sequence: TGTGCCAGCAGCCAAGCGGGACTGTACAATCAGCCCCAGCATTTT. It specifies CASSQAGLYNQPQHF.